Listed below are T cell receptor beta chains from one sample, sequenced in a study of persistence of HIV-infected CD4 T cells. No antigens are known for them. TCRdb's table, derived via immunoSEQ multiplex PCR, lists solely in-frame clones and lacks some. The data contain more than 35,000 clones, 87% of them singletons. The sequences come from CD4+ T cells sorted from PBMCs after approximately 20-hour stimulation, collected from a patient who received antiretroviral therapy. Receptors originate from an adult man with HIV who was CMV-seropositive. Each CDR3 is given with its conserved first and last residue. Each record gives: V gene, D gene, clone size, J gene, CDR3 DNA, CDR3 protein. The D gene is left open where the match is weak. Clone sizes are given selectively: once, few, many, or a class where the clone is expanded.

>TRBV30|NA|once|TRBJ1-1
TGTGCCTGGAGTCGGGCAGTGAACACTGAAGCTTTCTTT
CAWSRAVNTEAFF
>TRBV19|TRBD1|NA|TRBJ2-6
TGTGCCAGTAGATTTACAGGGGGCACTGGGGCCAACGTCCTGACTTTC
CASRFTGGTGANVLTF
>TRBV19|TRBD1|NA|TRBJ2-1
TGTGCCAGTTCAAGGACAGGGAACAATGAGCAGTTCTTC
CASSRTGNNEQFF
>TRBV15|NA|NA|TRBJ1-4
TGTGCCACCAGCAGAGATCGGTATGCAACTAATGAAAAACTGTTTTTT
CATSRDRYATNEKLFF
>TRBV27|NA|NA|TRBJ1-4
TGTGCCAGCAGTTCCTCTCAACGGACGGGCGTTACAACTAATGAAAAACTGTTTTTT
CASSSSQRTGVTTNEKLFF
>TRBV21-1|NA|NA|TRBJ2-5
TGTGCCAGCAGCAACTCCGAGAGGAGCGCAAAAGAGACCCAGTACTTC
CASSNSERSAKETQYF
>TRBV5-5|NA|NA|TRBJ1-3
TGTGCCAGCAGCTTGGCGCAGGGGCCAAGCTCTGGAAACACCATATATTTT
CASSLAQGPSSGNTIYF
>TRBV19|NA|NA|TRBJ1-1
TGTGCCAGTAGTATTAGACACTCTGAAGCTTTCTTT
CASSIRHSEAFF
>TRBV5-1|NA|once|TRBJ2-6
TGCGCCAGCAGGGAGCCTGGGGCCAACGTCCTGACTTTC
CASREPGANVLTF
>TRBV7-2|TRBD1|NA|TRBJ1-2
TGTGCCAGCAGCTCACAGGGGGCCAACTATGGCTACACCTTC
CASSSQGANYGYTF
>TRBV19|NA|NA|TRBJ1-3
TGTGCCAGTAGATACTTAGAAGGAGGAAACACCATATATTTT
CASRYLEGGNTIYF
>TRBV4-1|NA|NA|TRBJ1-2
TGCGCCAGCAGCCTTACACCAGGGGACGGACTAACTAACTATGGCTACACCTTC
CASSLTPGDGLTNYGYTF
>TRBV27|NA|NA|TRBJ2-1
TGTGCCAGCAGTTTATCCAAACGGAGGTCCTCCTACAATGAGCAGTTCTTC
CASSLSKRRSSYNEQFF
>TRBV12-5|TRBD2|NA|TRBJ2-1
TGTGCTAGTGCCAGTACTAGCGGGAGTAGCAATGAGCAGTTCTTC
CASASTSGSSNEQFF
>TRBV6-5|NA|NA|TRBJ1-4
TGTGCCAGCATATCAGGGAGGGGTAGTGAAAAACTGTTTTTT
CASISGRGSEKLFF
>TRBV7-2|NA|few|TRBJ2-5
TGTGCCAGCAGCTTAGACCCCGGTCAGCAGACCCAGTACTTC
CASSLDPGQQTQYF
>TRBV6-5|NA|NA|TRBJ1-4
TGTGCCAGCAGGCCACGGGAAACCGAAAAACTGTTTTTT
CASRPRETEKLFF
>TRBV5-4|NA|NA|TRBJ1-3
TGTGCCAGCAGCTTTGGTAGTGGATCCTCTGGAAACACCATATATTTT
CASSFGSGSSGNTIYF
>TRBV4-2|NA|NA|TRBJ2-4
TGTGCCAGCAGCCAAGATTTCCAGGCCAGAAACATTCAGTACTTC
CASSQDFQARNIQYF
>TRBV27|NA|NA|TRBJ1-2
TGTGCCAGCAGTTTAGTAGGGGCGCGGGGCTACACCTTC
CASSLVGARGYTF
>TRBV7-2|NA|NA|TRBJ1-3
TGTGCCAGCAGCCCGGGGGGTTTCTTTGGAAACACCATATATTTT
CASSPGGFFGNTIYF
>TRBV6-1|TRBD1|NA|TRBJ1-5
TGTGCCAGCAGTGATTTGGGCGGGACAGGCAATCAGCCCCAGCATTTT
CASSDLGGTGNQPQHF